Below are 27 T cell receptor beta chains sequenced from a single sample in a study of blood T cell repertoires in COVID-19. Data came from immunoSEQ multiplex PCR; TCRdb stores just in-frame clones and leaves some out. The table lists 280,000 or so clones, around 91% of them singletons. The sequenced material came from peripheral blood. The receptors derive from an older woman with acute or convalescent COVID-19.

The J gene is TRBJ1-5, the V gene TRBV12-3 or TRBV12-4; D gene ambiguous. V gave up 5 bases and J gave up 4 bases, with 6 bases separating them. The CDR3 runs to 12 residues. The CDR3 sequence: CASSPTNQPQHF. DNA of the CDR3: TGTGCCAGCAGTCCGACAAATCAGCCCCAGCATTTT.

CDR3 sequence reads: CASSLGGRGSPLHF. CDR3 bases: TGTGCCAGCAGTTTAGGTGGCAGGGGATCACCCCTCCACTTT. The chain links TRBV27 to TRBJ1-6; D is possibly TRBD1 (6 bases). The length of the CDR3 is 14 residues. Germline V CDR1 and CDR2: MNHEY, SMNVEV (reference sequence). Deletions cut 2 bases from V and 10 bases from J, with 12 bases between.

This clone was observed once. V usage is TRBV5-8 and J usage is TRBJ2-7; maybe TRBD1 (6 bases). There are 16 residues in the CDR3. Trimming removed 2 bases from V and 1 base from J, with 16 bases in between. The V gene's germline CDR1 is SGHTS and CDR2 YDEGEE. In DNA, the CDR3 is TGTGCCAGCAGCTTCTTGGCAGGGGCTTTGTCCTACGAGCAGTACTTC. It is translated as CASSFLAGALSYEQYF. Full variable domain (missing parts from reference TRBV5-8 and TRBJ2-7): EAGVTQSPTHLIKTRGQQATLRCSPISGHTSVYWYQQALGLGLQFLLWYDEGEERNRGNFPPRFSGRQFPNYSSELNVNALELEDSALYLCASSFLAGALSYEQYFGPGTRLTVT.

V is TRBV7-8 and J is TRBJ2-5; perhaps TRBD2 as D (6 bases). This CDR3 region has 15 residues. Trimming took 5 bases from V and 2 from J, leaving 15 bases between them. From germline, CDR1 is SGHVS and CDR2 FQNEAQ. The CDR3 sequence is CASSPPVGGQETQYF. CDR3 sequence (DNA): TGTGCCAGCAGCCCCCCCGTTGGAGGGCAAGAGACCCAGTACTTC.

The sample holds a few counts of this clone. The chain uses TRBV24-1 and TRBJ1-2, with D tentatively TRBD1 (6 bases). Germline V lookup: CDR1 KGHDR, CDR2 SFDVKD. Trimming stripped 7 bases from V and 0 bases from J, with 14 bases between. This CDR3 region has 15 residues. The CDR3 bases are TGTGCCACCAGCGGGGGGCACGGGGCTAACTATGGCTACACCTTC. Residues: CATSGGHGANYGYTF.

This clone was counted a single time. CDR3 sequence (DNA): TGTGCCAGCAGCTCCTCGCTAGGGGCGGTCACTGAAGCTTTCTTT. This gives the protein CASSSSLGAVTEAFF. The chain links TRBV6-5 to TRBJ1-1, with D tentatively TRBD1 (5 bases). V lost 6 bases to trimming and J lost 4 bases, with 18 bases between them. Germline lookup yields CDR1 MNHEY and CDR2 SVGAGI. CDR3 length: 15 residues.

The CDR3 here is CASSINRDDYEQYF. In DNA form, the CDR3 reads TGTGCCAGTAGTATTAACCGGGATGACTACGAGCAGTACTTC. The genes are TRBV19 and TRBJ2-7; tentative D call: TRBD2 (5 bases). V was clipped by 3 bases and J by 3 bases, with 12 bases between them. Per germline, CDR1 LNHDA and CDR2 SQIVND (reference sequence). This CDR3 is 14 amino acids long. Full variable domain (remainder filled in from reference TRBV19 and TRBJ2-7): DGGITQSPKYLFRKEGQNVTLSCEQNLNHDAMYWYRQDPGQGLRLIYYSQIVNDFQKGDIAEGYSVSREKKESFPLTVTSAQKNPTAFYLCASSINRDDYEQYFGPGTRLTVT.

This rearrangement joins TRBV11-1 to TRBJ2-2; TRBD2 is a possible D gene (6 bases). The germline V and J ends were trimmed by 4 bases and 0 bases, with 9 bases remaining between them. Germline lookup yields CDR1 SGHAT and CDR2 FQDESV (reference sequence). This CDR3 has 15 amino acids. CDR3: CASSYGLSNTGELFF. The CDR3 DNA reads TGTGCCAGCAGCTACGGACTATCGAACACCGGGGAGCTGTTTTTT.

The rearrangement uses TRBV5-1 and TRBJ2-7; D is possibly TRBD1 (6 bases). The length of the CDR3 is 15 residues. The germline V gene has CDR1 SGHRS and CDR2 YFSETQ. Trimming shortened V by 0 bases and J by 3 bases, and 13 bases separated the two germline ends. This chain's CDR3 is CASSLEGRGGYEQYF. The CDR3 region has the DNA TGCGCCAGCAGCTTGGAGGGCAGGGGTGGCTACGAGCAGTACTTC.

V is TRBV19 and J is TRBJ2-5; possible D gene TRBD1, 5 bases. V shed 3 bases and J shed 0 bases, with 8 bases lying between them. Germline-derived CDR1 and CDR2 are LNHDA and SQIVND (reference sequence). This CDR3 comprises 14 residues. The CDR3 protein is CASSIQGDQETQYF. The DNA for the CDR3 is TGTGCCAGTAGTATCCAGGGTGACCAAGAGACCCAGTACTTC.

The chain carries TRBV25-1 and TRBJ2-6, with D possibly TRBD2 on 5 matching bases. The V gene's germline CDR1 is MGHDK and CDR2 SYGVNS. V lost 2 bases and J lost 0, with 8 bases in between. CDR3 length: 16 residues. CDR3 region: CASSENAGSGANVLTF. In DNA, the CDR3 is TGTGCCAGCAGTGAAAATGCGGGCTCTGGGGCCAACGTCCTGACTTTC. The full variable domain, rest sourced from reference TRBV25-1 and TRBJ2-6, is EADIYQTPRYLVIGTGKKITLECSQTMGHDKMYWYQQDPGMELHLIHYSYGVNSTEKGDLSSESTVSRIRTEHFPLTLESARPSHTSQYLCASSENAGSGANVLTFGAGSRLTVL.

The chain has TRBV19 and TRBJ2-7, with a weak D call TRBD1 (6 bases). Trimming left V 6 bases short and J 2 bases short, with 17 bases between. This CDR3 contains 15 residues. The germline CDR1 and CDR2 sequences are LNHDA and SQIVND (reference sequence). As DNA, the CDR3 is TGTGCCAGTAGGGAGACAGGAGCTTCCCCCTACGAGCAGTACTTC. It translates to CASRETGASPYEQYF.

This chain links TRBV9 with TRBJ2-2, with D possibly TRBD2 on 6 matching bases. Per germline, CDR1 SGDLS and CDR2 YYNGEE. V was pared by 0 bases and J by 1 base, with 10 bases between. The CDR3 runs 16 residues. Written as DNA, the CDR3 is TGTGCCAGCAGCGTAGAGGCGGGGTGGAACACCGGGGAGCTGTTTTTT. Protein: CASSVEAGWNTGELFF.

The chain carries TRBV10-3 and TRBJ1-5, with 9 bases matching TRBD1. This CDR3 spans 16 amino acids. The trim removed 3 bases at V and 0 bases at J, leaving 3 bases unmatched. The germline gives CDR1 ENHRY, CDR2 SYGVKD. The CDR3 here is CAISDVGQGSNQPQHF. The CDR3 coding sequence is TGTGCCATCAGTGACGTGGGACAGGGTAGCAATCAGCCCCAGCATTTT.

Regarding this clone: Additional DNA sequences in this sample encode the identical CDR3. The rearrangement uses TRBV19 and TRBJ1-1, with D perhaps TRBD1 (5 bases). Per the germline V gene, CDR1 is LNHDA and CDR2 is SQIVND (reference sequence). The CDR3 totals 14 residues. V lost 2 bases to trimming and J lost 0 bases, with 7 bases between them. The CDR3 DNA follows: TGTGCCAGTAGTATAACAGGCGTGAACACTGAAGCTTTCTTT. Protein product: CASSITGVNTEAFF.

The CDR3 loop is CASSYSIRTGRNTEAFF. CDR3 DNA sequence: TGCGCCAGCAGCTATTCAATACGGACAGGGCGGAACACTGAAGCTTTCTTT. The J gene is TRBJ1-1, the V gene TRBV5-1; TRBD1 aligns across 8 bases. The V gene end was trimmed by 3 bases and the J gene end by 1 base; junction bases not matched to a gene: 11. This CDR3 is 17 amino acids long. From germline, CDR1 is SGHRS and CDR2 YFSETQ.

The chain combines TRBV4-3 with TRBJ1-2; D is unclear. CDR3 length: 16 amino acids. Germline V CDR1 and CDR2: LGHNA, YSLEER. The ends were cut back, 0 bases at V and 2 bases at J, with 13 bases in the middle. The CDR3 loop reads CASSQDREAPNYGYTF. DNA of the CDR3: TGCGCCAGCAGCCAAGATAGGGAGGCCCCCAACTATGGCTACACCTTC.

This clone was detected only once. The V and J genes are TRBV3-1 (or the pseudogene TRBV3-2) and TRBJ1-5, with TRBD1 as a possible D gene (5 bases). Between the trimmed V and J ends, which lost 4 bases and 3 bases, there was a span of 16 bases. The CDR3 extends over 16 amino acids. Germline V lookup: CDR1 LGHDT, CDR2 YNNKEL (reference sequence). CDR3: CASSRPGGGFNQPQHF. For the CDR3, the DNA is TGTGCCAGCAGCCGCCCCGGGGGGGGGTTCAATCAGCCCCAGCATTTT.

This chain joins TRBV6-1 and TRBJ1-1, with D tentatively TRBD1 (5 bases). The CDR3 is made up of 13 amino acids. Trimming took 2 bases from V and 8 from J, leaving 12 bases between them. CDR1 is MNHNS, CDR2 SASEGT, per germline. The CDR3 reads CASSESQGLEAFF. CDR3 DNA sequence: TGTGCCAGCAGTGAATCTCAGGGCCTCGAAGCTTTCTTT.

This rearrangement joins TRBV29-1 to TRBJ2-1; 14 bases line up with TRBD2. Per germline, CDR1 SQVTM and CDR2 ANQGSEA. Trimming removed 4 bases from V and 7 bases from J; junction bases left unmatched: 3. The CDR3 runs 14 residues. CDR3 in amino acids: CSVGGLAGVNEQFF. CDR3 DNA sequence: TGCAGCGTTGGGGGACTAGCGGGAGTGAATGAGCAGTTCTTC.

The rearrangement uses TRBV9 and TRBJ2-7, with D possibly TRBD2 on 6 matching bases. V was trimmed by 0 bases and J by 6 bases, leaving 25 bases between them. CDR1 and CDR2 (germline): SGDLS, YYNGEE. This CDR3 contains 18 residues. The CDR3 nucleotides are TGTGCCAGCAGCGTAGCAGAAGTGAGGGACTCCGGGCACGGCGAGCAGTACTTC. Encoded protein: CASSVAEVRDSGHGEQYF.

This clone showed up just once. V and J are TRBV15 and TRBJ2-7; 8 bases map to TRBD1. V was clipped by 2 bases and J by 6 bases; unmatched bases: 12. The CDR3 spans 16 residues. Germline-derived CDR1 and CDR2 are LNHNV and YYDKDF (reference sequence). The CDR3 nucleotides are TGTGCCACCAGCAGATCCCCGGGACCAGGGGGCGGCGAGCAGTACTTC. Translation gives CATSRSPGPGGGEQYF.

The chain has TRBV25-1 and TRBJ1-2; TRBD1 might be the D (6 bases). The CDR3 totals 15 residues. Deletions cut 2 bases from V and 5 bases from J, with 15 bases between. Germline V CDR1 and CDR2: MGHDK, SYGVNS. CDR3 sequence: CASSETVDRSYGYTF. The CDR3 DNA is TGTGCCAGCAGTGAAACCGTAGACAGGTCTTATGGCTACACCTTC.

This sequence joins TRBV11-1 and TRBJ2-2; TRBD1 agrees at 7 bases. The CDR3 extends over 15 amino acids. V shed 6 bases, J shed 6 bases, and the junction held 10 bases outside the gene matches. From germline, CDR1 is SGHAT and CDR2 FQDESV (reference sequence). The CDR3 DNA is TGTGCCAGCAGAAGGAGACAGGGTAGGGCCGGGGAGCTGTTTTTT. This sequence encodes CASRRRQGRAGELFF.

The chain employs TRBV12-3 or TRBV12-4 and TRBJ1-1; the D gene is possibly TRBD1 (6 bases). V was cut by 6 bases and J by 1 base, with 9 bases left in between. The CDR3 is 13 amino acids. CDR3 sequence (DNA): TGTGCCAGCAGAAACAGGGAGAACACTGAAGCTTTCTTT. Translated: CASRNRENTEAFF.

This chain joins TRBV10-3 and TRBJ2-3; 8 bases align to TRBD2. V was pared by 4 bases and J by 8 bases, with 14 bases of the junction left unmatched. The CDR3 covers 16 residues. CDR1 and CDR2 (germline): ENHRY, SYGVKD. CDR3 sequence: CAISAPSAGGIGTQYF. The CDR3 nucleotides read TGTGCCATCAGTGCTCCGTCTGCGGGGGGCATCGGTACGCAGTATTTT.

This clone was seen a few times. This sequence joins TRBV27 and TRBJ1-3, with unresolved D. Germline loops: CDR1 MNHEY, CDR2 SMNVEV (reference sequence). V lost 4 bases to trimming and J lost 0 bases, with 7 bases between them. The CDR3 extends over 14 amino acids. The CDR3 protein is CASSSAVSGNTIYF. CDR3 nucleotides: TGTGCCAGCAGTTCGGCGGTCTCTGGAAACACCATATATTTT.